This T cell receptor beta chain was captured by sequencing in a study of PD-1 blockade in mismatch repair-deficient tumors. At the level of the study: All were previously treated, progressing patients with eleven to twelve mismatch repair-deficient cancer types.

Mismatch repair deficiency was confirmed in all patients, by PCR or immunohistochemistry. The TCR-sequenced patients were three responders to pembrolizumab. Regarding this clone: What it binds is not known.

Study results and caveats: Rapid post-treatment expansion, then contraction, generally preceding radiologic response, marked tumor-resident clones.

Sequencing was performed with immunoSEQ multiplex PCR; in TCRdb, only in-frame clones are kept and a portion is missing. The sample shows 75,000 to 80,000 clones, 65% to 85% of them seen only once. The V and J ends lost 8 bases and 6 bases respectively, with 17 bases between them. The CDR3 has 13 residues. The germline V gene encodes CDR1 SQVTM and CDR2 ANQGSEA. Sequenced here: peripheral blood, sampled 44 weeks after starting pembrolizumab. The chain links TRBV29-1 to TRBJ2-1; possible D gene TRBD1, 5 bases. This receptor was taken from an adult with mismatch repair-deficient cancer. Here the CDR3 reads CSSEPQGTNEQFF. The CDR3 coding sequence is TGCAGCTCCGAACCCCAGGGTACCAATGAGCAGTTCTTC.